Here is one T cell receptor (beta chain) with its context. Study processing details: The assay estimated nucleated cells by amplifying reference gene primers. Profiled with immunoSEQ multiplex PCR; TCRdb holds only in-frame clones, not every one. From that table come the V and J calls and clone size; the DNA was used to work out D and trimming. The data contain some 120,000 clones, 65% to 85% of them singletons. This sample is part of a study of blood T cell repertoires in COVID-19. Overall study context: The cDNA or gDNA used as material had been derived from T cells, B-cell-depleted T cells, or PBMCs.

CDR3 length: 17 amino acids. Germline CDR1 is LNHDA and CDR2 is SQIVND (reference sequence). V was clipped by 10 bases and J by 1 base; unmatched bases: 15. This receptor was obtained from a man in his 70s with acute or convalescent COVID-19. The source material was peripheral blood. The V and J genes are TRBV19 and TRBJ1-1, with TRBD1 matching over 10 bases. Written as DNA, the CDR3 is TGTGCCACCCACTCCCTCGGGACAGGGGAAAGGAACACTGAAGCTTTCTTT. It yields the protein CATHSLGTGERNTEAFF.